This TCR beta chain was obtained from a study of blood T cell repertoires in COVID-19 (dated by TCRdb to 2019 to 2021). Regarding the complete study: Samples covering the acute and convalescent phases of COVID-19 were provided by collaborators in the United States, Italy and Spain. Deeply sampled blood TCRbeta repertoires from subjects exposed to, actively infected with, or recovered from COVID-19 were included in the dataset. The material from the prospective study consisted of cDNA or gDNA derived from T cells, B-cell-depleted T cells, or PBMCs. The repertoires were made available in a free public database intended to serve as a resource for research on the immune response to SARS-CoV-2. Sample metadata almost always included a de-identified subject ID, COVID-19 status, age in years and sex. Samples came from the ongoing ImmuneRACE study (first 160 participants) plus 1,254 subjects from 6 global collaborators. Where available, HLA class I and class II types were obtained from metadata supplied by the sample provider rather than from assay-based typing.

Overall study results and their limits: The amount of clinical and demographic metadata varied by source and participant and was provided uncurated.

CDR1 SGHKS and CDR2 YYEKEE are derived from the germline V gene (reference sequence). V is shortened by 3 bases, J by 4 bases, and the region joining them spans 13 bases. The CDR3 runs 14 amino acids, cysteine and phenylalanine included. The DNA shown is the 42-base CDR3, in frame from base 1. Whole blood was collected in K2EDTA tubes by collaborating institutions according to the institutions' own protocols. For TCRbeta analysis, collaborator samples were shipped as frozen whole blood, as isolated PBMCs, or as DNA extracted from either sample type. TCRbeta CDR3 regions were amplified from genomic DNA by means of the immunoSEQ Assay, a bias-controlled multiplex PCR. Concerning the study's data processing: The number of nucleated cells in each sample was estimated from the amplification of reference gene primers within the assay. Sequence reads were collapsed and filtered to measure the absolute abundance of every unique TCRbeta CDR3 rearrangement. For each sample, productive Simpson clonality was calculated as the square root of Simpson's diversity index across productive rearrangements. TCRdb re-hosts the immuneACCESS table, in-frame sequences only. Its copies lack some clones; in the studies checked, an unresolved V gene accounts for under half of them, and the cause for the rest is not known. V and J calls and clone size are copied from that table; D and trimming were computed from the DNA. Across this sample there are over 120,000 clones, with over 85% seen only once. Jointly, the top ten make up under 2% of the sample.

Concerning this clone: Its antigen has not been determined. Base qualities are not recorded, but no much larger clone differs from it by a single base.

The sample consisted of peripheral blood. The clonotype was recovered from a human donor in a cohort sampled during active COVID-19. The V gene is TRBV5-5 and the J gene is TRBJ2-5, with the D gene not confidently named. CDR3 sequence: CASSYRTPGETQYF. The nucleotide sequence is TGTGCCAGCAGCTACCGAACTCCCGGAGAGACCCAGTACTTC.